The source of this T cell receptor (beta chain) is a study of CD8+ T cells in alopecia areata. The study, taken as a whole, reports: Higher clonality was seen in lesional scalp than in normal scalp, especially in alopecia totalis/universalis. Sequencing of scalp samples also includes resident alphabeta T cells from normal skin. Possibly because of HLA-related factors, TCR sharing was less clear across patients than in mice.

PBMCs were stained for CD3, CD4 and CD8, and CD4+ and CD8+ T cells were sorted. The junction had 6 bases not matched to a gene; V was cut back by 5 bases and J by 0 bases. The germline V gene has CDR1 SQVTM and CDR2 ANQGSEA. The CDR3 is 14 residues long. Reverse transcription of extracted RNA yielded cDNA, which provided the sequencing template. TCRdb keeps only in-frame clones here, not all; method: immunoSEQ multiplex PCR. There are around 120,000 clones in the sample; about 61% occur only once, and about 3% lies in the top ten. Remarks on this clone: Its specificity is not known. The sample contains more than one DNA sequence encoding this CDR3.

The sample comprised CD4+ T cells sorted from blood. The receptor comes from a human donor in good health. The V gene is TRBV29-1, the J gene TRBJ2-7; the match to TRBD1 covers 8 bases. CDR3 region: CSVSGTGGSYEQYF. CDR3 bases: TGCAGCGTTTCCGGGACAGGAGGCTCCTACGAGCAGTACTTC.